Below are 24 T cell receptor beta chains sequenced from a single sample in a study of cytomegalovirus exposure and HLA in healthy donors. Researchers ran the PCR with 60 Vbeta and 13 Jbeta primers. TCRdb keeps only in-frame clones here, not all; method: immunoSEQ multiplex PCR. The data hold approximately 140,000 clones, with around 81% observed a single time. Sequencing was carried out using PBMCs. The receptor set was obtained from a man aged 18 to 29 in good health and CMV-seronegative.

The gene calls are TRBV7-2 and TRBJ2-3; D remains unclear. The V gene lost 5 bases and the J gene lost 3 bases, with 3 bases spanning the gap. This CDR3 has 11 residues. Germline V gene data show CDR1 as SGHTA and CDR2 as FQGNSA. CDR3 sequence reads: CASSLTDTQYF. Here the CDR3 DNA reads TGTGCCAGCAGCCTGACAGATACGCAGTATTTT.

About this clone: This specimen includes other DNA sequences encoding the same CDR3. V is TRBV6-6 and J is TRBJ1-5, with 7 bases aligning to TRBD1. The CDR3 consists of 15 residues. The germline V gene has CDR1 MNHNY and CDR2 SVGAGI (reference sequence). Trimming at V came to 2 bases and at J to 6 bases, leaving 7 bases not matched to a gene. The CDR3 is CASSYEHRGSQPQHF. The CDR3 nucleotides are TGTGCCAGCAGTTACGAACACAGGGGAAGTCAGCCCCAGCATTTT.

V gene TRBV7-6 combines with J gene TRBJ2-1; possible D gene TRBD2, 5 bases. CDR1 is SGHVS and CDR2 is FNYEAQ in the germline V gene. The CDR3 is 15 residues long. V lost 1 base and J 7 bases, leaving 14 bases between the germline ends. The CDR3 spells CASSLVARPGNEQFF. DNA for the CDR3: TGTGCCAGCAGCTTAGTAGCTCGGCCGGGGAATGAGCAGTTCTTC.

The chain recombines TRBV10-3 with TRBJ2-3; weak D call: TRBD2 (6 bases). From germline, CDR1 is ENHRY and CDR2 SYGVKD. The V and J ends lost 4 bases and 2 bases respectively, with 10 bases between them. This CDR3 has 14 amino acids. The CDR3, as DNA: TGTGCCATCAGTGGGGACTCCCCCACAGATACGCAGTATTTT. Translated, it gives CAISGDSPTDTQYF.

The chain uses TRBV30 and TRBJ2-1; 8 nucleotides align to TRBD1. This CDR3 has 13 amino acids. Unmatched junction bases numbered 6, after V lost 6 bases and J lost 5 bases. From germline, CDR1 is GTSNPN and CDR2 SVGIG (reference sequence). CDR3 protein: CACNRGSDNEQFF. As DNA, the CDR3 is TGTGCCTGTAACAGGGGGTCGGACAATGAGCAGTTCTTC. The full variable domain, rest sourced from reference TRBV30 and TRBJ2-1, is SQTIHQWPATLVQPVGSPLSLECTVEGTSNPNLYWYRQAAGRGLQLLFYSVGIGQISSEVPQNLSASRPQDRQFILSSKKLLLSDSGFYLCACNRGSDNEQFFGPGTRLTVL.

The chain employs TRBV5-1 and TRBJ2-1, with 10 bases identical to TRBD2. Germline V CDR1 and CDR2: SGHRS, YFSETQ. The CDR3 sequence is 15 residues long. V shed 4 bases, J shed 6 bases, and the junction held 7 bases outside the gene matches. The CDR3 nucleotides are TGCGCCAGCAGCCCTAGCGGGGGACTAAGCAATGAGCAGTTCTTC. It is translated as CASSPSGGLSNEQFF.

This sequence joins TRBV7-8 and TRBJ1-5; the match to TRBD1 covers 9 bases. The CDR3 is made up of 14 amino acids. The V gene's germline CDR1 is SGHVS and CDR2 FQNEAQ. J was trimmed by 6 bases and V by 4 bases; bases with no gene match: 4. The CDR3 reads CASSSGTGSQPQHF. CDR3 coding DNA: TGTGCCAGCAGCTCCGGGACAGGGAGTCAGCCCCAGCATTTT.

This chain uses TRBV14 with TRBJ2-5; no firm D call. CDR1 is SGHDN and CDR2 is FVKESK in the germline V gene. V was cut by 3 bases and J by 5 bases, with 10 bases left in between. The CDR3 sequence is 13 residues long. CDR3 DNA sequence: TGTGCCAGCAGCCAGCGAGGTCGGGAGACCCAGTACTTC. Translation gives CASSQRGRETQYF.

Here the CDR3 reads CSVAGQTGKPGNTIYF. Written as DNA, the CDR3 is TGCAGCGTAGCCGGCCAGACAGGGAAGCCTGGAAACACCATATATTTT. The chain has TRBV29-1 and TRBJ1-3, with TRBD1 matching 7 bases. This CDR3 is 16 amino acids long. Germline loops: CDR1 SQVTM, CDR2 ANQGSEA. Germline trimming cut 6 bases from V and 2 bases from J; bases unmatched to any gene: 13.

This clone was counted a few times. V usage is TRBV19 and J usage is TRBJ1-5, with TRBD1 identical over 8 bases. This CDR3 region has 16 residues. Trimming cost V 6 bases and J 5 bases; bases outside gene matches: 12. In germline, CDR1 is LNHDA, CDR2 SQIVND (reference sequence). CDR3 sequence reads: CASSRRTGRVDQPQHF. For the CDR3, the DNA is TGTGCCAGTAGCCGACGGACAGGGCGAGTGGATCAGCCCCAGCATTTT.

The J gene is TRBJ2-3, the V gene TRBV18; no definite D call. This CDR3 is built from 15 residues. Between the trimmed V and J ends, which lost 6 bases and 1 base, there was a span of 14 bases. Germline assignment: CDR1 KGHSH and CDR2 LQKENI. The DNA of the CDR3 is TGTGCCAGCTCCCCCTACTCGTCCGGCACAGATACGCAGTATTTT. As protein: CASSPYSSGTDTQYF.

V is TRBV28 and J is TRBJ1-5; 8 bases line up with TRBD1. The V segment lost 4 bases and the J segment 4 bases; nucleotides outside the gene matches: 3. The CDR3 is made up of 14 amino acids. From germline, CDR1 is MDHEN and CDR2 SYDVKM. Here the CDR3 reads CASSYRGRNQPQHF. The CDR3 coding sequence is TGTGCCAGCAGTTACAGGGGGAGGAATCAGCCCCAGCATTTT.

The chain couples TRBV19 to TRBJ1-5; 9 nucleotides agree with TRBD1. CDR3 length: 14 residues. Germline V CDR1 and CDR2: LNHDA, SQIVND (reference sequence). V trimming: 7 bases; J trimming: 4 bases; junction bases outside the gene matches: 5. The CDR3 loop is CASTGTGINQPQHF. The DNA for the CDR3 is TGTGCCAGTACCGGGACAGGGATTAATCAGCCCCAGCATTTT.

This chain links TRBV11-2 with TRBJ2-7, with 10 bases identical to TRBD2. CDR1 is SGHAT, CDR2 FQNNGV, per germline. The ends lost 5 bases at V and 0 bases at J; junction bases unmatched: 10. CDR3 length: 17 residues. In DNA, the CDR3 is TGTGCCAGCAGCCGTTACCTAACTAGCGGGGCCTCCTACGAGCAGTACTTC. Translating it yields CASSRYLTSGASYEQYF. The complete variable domain, with remaining parts taken from reference TRBV11-2 and TRBJ2-7, reads EAGVAQSPRYKIIEKRQSVAFWCNPISGHATLYWYQQILGQGPKLLIQFQNNGVVDDSQLPKDRFSAERLKGVDSTLKIQPAKLEDSAVYLCASSRYLTSGASYEQYFGPGTRLTVT.

The J gene is TRBJ2-1, the V gene TRBV9; 10 nucleotides match TRBD2. The CDR3 totals 17 residues. V gave up 0 bases and J gave up 5 bases; unmatched junction bases: 8. The germline gives CDR1 SGDLS, CDR2 YYNGEE. The CDR3 nucleotides read TGTGCCAGCAGCGTAGATCCAGCGGGGGGGCTCCACAATGAGCAGTTCTTC. It yields the protein CASSVDPAGGLHNEQFF.

This clone appeared once. The genes are TRBV27 and TRBJ2-7; D is uncertain. The V gene's germline CDR1 is MNHEY and CDR2 SMNVEV (reference sequence). V was shortened by 3 bases and J by 3 bases, with 12 bases between the two germline ends. CDR3 size: 14 residues. The CDR3 spells CASSLSGSLYEQYF. CDR3 nucleotides: TGTGCCAGCAGTTTGTCCGGGTCTCTCTACGAGCAGTACTTC.

The rearrangement links TRBV18 to TRBJ2-5, with D possibly TRBD1 on 6 matching bases. This CDR3 region has 13 residues. The V and J ends lost 4 bases and 1 base respectively, with 7 bases between them. CDR1 KGHSH and CDR2 LQKENI come from the germline V gene. The CDR3 sequence: CASSRDTQETQYF. The CDR3 DNA is TGTGCCAGCTCACGGGACACCCAAGAGACCCAGTACTTC. Looking up the rest from reference TRBV18 and TRBJ2-5 gives the full variable domain: NAGVMQNPRHLVRRRGQEARLRCSPMKGHSHVYWYRQLPEEGLKFMVYLQKENIIDESGMPKERFSAEFPKEGPSILRIQQVVRGDSAAYFCASSRDTQETQYFGPGTRLLVL.

This clone showed up just once. This chain connects TRBV5-1 to TRBJ1-1; D may be TRBD1 (6 bases). Germline CDR1 and CDR2: SGHRS and YFSETQ. Trimming removed 1 base at V and 1 base at J, with 11 bases between. The CDR3 covers 15 residues. CDR3 nucleotides: TGCGCCAGCAGCTTGCCCGGACAGACGAACACTGAAGCTTTCTTT. It specifies CASSLPGQTNTEAFF.

V and J are TRBV4-3 and TRBJ2-3; D uncertain. CDR3 size: 17 residues. Per the germline V gene, CDR1 is LGHNA and CDR2 is YSLEER. Trimming pared 0 bases from V and 2 bases from J, leaving 15 bases between. Written as DNA, the CDR3 is TGCGCCAGCAGCCAAGATGGCGGCAGAGGATCCACAGATACGCAGTATTTT. Residues: CASSQDGGRGSTDTQYF.

The chain is built from TRBV5-8 and TRBJ1-6; 8 bases fit TRBD1. The CDR3 runs to 14 residues. Germline-derived CDR1 and CDR2 are SGHTS and YDEGEE. The junction had 7 bases not matched to a gene; V was cut back by 4 bases and J by 10 bases. The CDR3 nucleotides read TGTGCCAGCAGCATTGGACAGGGTAACTCACCCCTCCACTTT. Amino acids: CASSIGQGNSPLHF.

This chain connects TRBV5-1 to TRBJ1-1; 8 bases line up with TRBD1. V lost 4 bases and J lost 4; bases outside the gene matches: 12. This CDR3 has 16 residues. Germline lookup yields CDR1 SGHRS and CDR2 YFSETQ. The CDR3 sequence is CASSPRAGGASTEAFF. The CDR3 DNA reads as TGCGCCAGCAGCCCGAGGGCAGGGGGCGCGAGCACTGAAGCTTTCTTT.

The gene calls are TRBV6-5 and TRBJ1-2, with D uncertain. Trimming took 0 bases from V and 0 from J, leaving 8 bases between them. The CDR3 is 15 amino acids. Looked up from germline, CDR1 is MNHEY and CDR2 is SVGAGI. The CDR3 here is CASSYSPYSNYGYTF. The CDR3 nucleotides read TGTGCCAGCAGTTACTCCCCCTATTCTAACTATGGCTACACCTTC.

The chain uses TRBV5-4 and TRBJ1-2, with 7 bases identical to TRBD1. Germline V gene lookup returns CDR1 SGHNT and CDR2 YYREEE (reference sequence). The CDR3 runs 13 residues. The ends lost 2 bases at V and 8 bases at J; junction bases unmatched: 6. CDR3 in DNA: TGTGCCAGCAGCTTCGAGGGGGCCCGGGGCTACACCTTC. It specifies CASSFEGARGYTF.

The chain joins TRBV7-2 to TRBJ1-2, with D possibly being TRBD1 (5 bases). CDR1 SGHTA and CDR2 FQGNSA come from the germline V gene. The CDR3 spans 14 residues. V lost 3 bases and J lost 7, with 15 bases in between. CDR3 sequence: CASSFGGYGRGYTF. In nucleotides, the CDR3 is TGTGCCAGCAGCTTTGGGGGGTACGGGCGTGGCTACACCTTC.